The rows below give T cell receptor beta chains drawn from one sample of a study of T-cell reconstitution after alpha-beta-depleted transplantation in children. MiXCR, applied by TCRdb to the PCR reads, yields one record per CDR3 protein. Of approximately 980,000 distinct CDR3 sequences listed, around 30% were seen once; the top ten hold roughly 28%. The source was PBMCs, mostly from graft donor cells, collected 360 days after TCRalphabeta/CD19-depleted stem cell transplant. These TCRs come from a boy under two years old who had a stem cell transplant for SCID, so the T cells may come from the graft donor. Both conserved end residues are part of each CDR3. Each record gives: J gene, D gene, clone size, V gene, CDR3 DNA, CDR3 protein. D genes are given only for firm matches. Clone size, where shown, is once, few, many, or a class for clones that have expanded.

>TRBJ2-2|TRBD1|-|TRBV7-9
TGTGCCAGCAGCAACAGCAGGGGGCTAACGGGCACCGGGGAGCTGTTTTTT
CASSNSRGLTGTGELFF
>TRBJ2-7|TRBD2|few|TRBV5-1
TGCGCCAGCAGTTACCACCGCGGGGGAGGAGACGAGCAGTACTTC
CASSYHRGGGDEQYF
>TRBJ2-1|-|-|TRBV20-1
TGCAGTGCTAGAGGAGACAGGAACAATGAGCAGTTCTTC
CSARGDRNNEQFF
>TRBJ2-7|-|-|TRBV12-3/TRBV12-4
TGTGCCAGCAGTAACGCGGGGCCCGGGTACTACGAGCAGTACTTC
CASSNAGPGYYEQYF
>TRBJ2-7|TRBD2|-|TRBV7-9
TGTGCCAGCAGCCCCATAGCGGGGTCCCTCCACGAGCAGTACTTC
CASSPIAGSLHEQYF
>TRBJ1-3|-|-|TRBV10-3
TGTGCCACCTCGGACTCTGGAAACACCATATATTTT
CATSDSGNTIYF
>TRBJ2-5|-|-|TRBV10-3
TGTGCCATCAGTCGGACAGTTCAAGAGACCCAGTACTTC
CAISRTVQETQYF
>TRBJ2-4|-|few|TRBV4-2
TGTGCCAGCAGCCAAGAGAGTGGGGGGGCGGACATTCAGTACTTC
CASSQESGGADIQYF
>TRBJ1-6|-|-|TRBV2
TGTGCCAGCAGTGGGACTTACCCCAATTCACCCCTCCACTTT
CASSGTYPNSPLHF
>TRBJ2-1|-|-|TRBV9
TGTGCCAGCAGCTTCAACCCACAGGGGGCCGGACTAGCGCCCTACAATGAGCAGTTCTTC
CASSFNPQGAGLAPYNEQFF
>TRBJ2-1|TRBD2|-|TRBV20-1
TGCAGTGCTAGCGCTAGCGGGGGGGTTGCGGGGCAGTTCTTC
CSASASGGVAGQFF
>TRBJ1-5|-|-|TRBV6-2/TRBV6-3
TGTGCCAGCAGATCATACTACGGGACGGCAGACAATCAGCCCCAGCATTTT
CASRSYYGTADNQPQHF
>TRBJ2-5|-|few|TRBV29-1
TGCAGCGTTGATCCCGGGGTAAAGACCCAGTACTTC
CSVDPGVKTQYF
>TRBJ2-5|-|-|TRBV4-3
TGCGCCAGCAGCCAAGACGGACTACAAGAGACCCAGTACTTC
CASSQDGLQETQYF
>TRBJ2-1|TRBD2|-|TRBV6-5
TGTGCCAGCAGTTTCACCAGCGGGGGGGCCGGCAATGAGCAGTTCTTC
CASSFTSGGAGNEQFF
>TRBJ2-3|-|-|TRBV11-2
TGTGCCAGCAGCTTAAGGGGTGGACCCTCTAGGCCAGATACGCAGTATTTT
CASSLRGGPSRPDTQYF
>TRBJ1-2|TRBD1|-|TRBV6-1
TGTGCCAGCAGTACCCCCGGGACAGCGGACTATGGCTACACCTTC
CASSTPGTADYGYTF
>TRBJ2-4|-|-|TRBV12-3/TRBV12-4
TGTGCCAGCAGTTTTGGATCTCTGGTAGCCAAAAACATTCAGTACTTC
CASSFGSLVAKNIQYF
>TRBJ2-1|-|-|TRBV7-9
TGTGCCAGCAGCTCAGCGCGGGACTATGAGCAGTTCTTC
CASSSARDYEQFF
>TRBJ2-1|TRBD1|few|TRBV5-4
TGTGCCAGCCAGGCCAGGGGGCTTAGAGATGAGCAGTTCTTC
CASQARGLRDEQFF
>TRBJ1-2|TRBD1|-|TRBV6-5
TGTGCCAGCAATTTGGACAGGGGGAACTATGGCTACACCTTC
CASNLDRGNYGYTF
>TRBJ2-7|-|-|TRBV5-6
TGTGCCAGCAGCTTGATAGGTCGGCAGGGAGTAATGGGGGAGCAGTACTTC
CASSLIGRQGVMGEQYF
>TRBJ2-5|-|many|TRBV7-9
TGTGCCAGCAGCCTGTGGACAGAAGAGACCCAGTACTTC
CASSLWTEETQYF
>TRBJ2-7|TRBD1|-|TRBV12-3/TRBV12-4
TGTGCCAGCAGTTTAGCCCGGCGAACTACAGGGGCCTACGAGCAGTACTTC
CASSLARRTTGAYEQYF
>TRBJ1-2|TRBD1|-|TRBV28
TGTGCCAGCAGTTTATGGGGGACAGACTTGGTCTATGGCTACACCTTC
CASSLWGTDLVYGYTF
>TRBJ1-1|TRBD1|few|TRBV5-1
TGCGCCAGCAGCTACGGGGACAGTGCCCACACTGAAGCTTTCTTT
CASSYGDSAHTEAFF
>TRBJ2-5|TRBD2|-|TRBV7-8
TGTGCCAGCAGCCCACTAGCGGGGGCTTCCCAGGGGGAGACCCAGTACTTC
CASSPLAGASQGETQYF
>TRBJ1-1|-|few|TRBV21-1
TGTGCCAGCAAAGTTGGCACTGAAGCTTTCTTT
CASKVGTEAFF
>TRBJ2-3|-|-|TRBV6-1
TGTGCCAGCAAGGGGCTAGAACGTCTCACAGATACGCAGTATTTT
CASKGLERLTDTQYF
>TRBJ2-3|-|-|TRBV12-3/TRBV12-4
TGTGCCAGCATTAGTGGAGGGGGCGGTGCAGATACGCAGTATTTT
CASISGGGGADTQYF
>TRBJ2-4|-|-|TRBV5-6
TGTGCCAGCAGCTTCTGGCAACTAGCCAAAAACATTCAGTACTTC
CASSFWQLAKNIQYF
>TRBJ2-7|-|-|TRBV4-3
TGCGCCAGCAGCCACTGGACCGGTACCTACGAGCAGTACTTC
CASSHWTGTYEQYF
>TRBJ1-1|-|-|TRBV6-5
TGTGCCAGCAGTTACTCGAGGGGGATCAACACTGAAGCTTTCTTT
CASSYSRGINTEAFF
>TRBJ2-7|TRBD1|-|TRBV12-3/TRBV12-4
TGTGCCAGCAGTCCCTGGGACAGACCCTACGAGCAGTACTTC
CASSPWDRPYEQYF
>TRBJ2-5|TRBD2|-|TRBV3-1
TGTGCCAGCAGCCCGATAGCGGGGGGGCCTAGGGAGACCCAGTACTTC
CASSPIAGGPRETQYF
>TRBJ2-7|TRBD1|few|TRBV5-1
TGCGCCAGCAGCACAGGGGGTACCTACGAGCAGTACTTC
CASSTGGTYEQYF
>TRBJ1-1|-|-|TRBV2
TGTGCCAGCAGTGAAGCGGTGGTAACTGAAGCTTTCTTT
CASSEAVVTEAFF
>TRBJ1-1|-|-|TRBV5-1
TGCGCCAGCAGCTTGGAGAGGAAAGGAGGCCCAAACACTGAAGCTTTCTTT
CASSLERKGGPNTEAFF
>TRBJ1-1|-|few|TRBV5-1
TGCGCCAGCAGCCCAGGTGCACTGAACACTGAAGCTTTCTTT
CASSPGALNTEAFF
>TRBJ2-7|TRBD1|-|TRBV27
TGTGCCAGCTCCAGGGGGCGTCTCTCCTACGAGCAGTACTTC
CASSRGRLSYEQYF
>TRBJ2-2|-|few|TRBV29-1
TGCAGCGTTGAATTGGCCAGGGCGAACACCGGGGAGCTGTTTTTT
CSVELARANTGELFF
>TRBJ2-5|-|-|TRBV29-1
TGCAGCGTTGTGTCAAGGGGGTTAGCTGGACTTGAGACCCAGTACTTC
CSVVSRGLAGLETQYF
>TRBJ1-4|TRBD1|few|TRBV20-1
TGCAGTGCTAGACGGAGCCCGGGACAGGGGATGTTGGAACTGTTTTTT
CSARRSPGQGMLELFF
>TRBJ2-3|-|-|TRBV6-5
TGTGCCAGCAGTTCTCCGGGACACCGCACAGATACGCAGTATTTT
CASSSPGHRTDTQYF
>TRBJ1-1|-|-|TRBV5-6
TGTGCCAGCAGCCCACCAGCCAGCCCTGAAGCTTTCTTT
CASSPPASPEAFF
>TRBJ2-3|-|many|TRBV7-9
TGTGCCAGCAGCTCGGGGCCAGGTACCACAGATACGCAGTATTTT
CASSSGPGTTDTQYF
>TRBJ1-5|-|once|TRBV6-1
TGTGCCAGCAGCAAGGACAGCTATAGCAATCAGCCCCAGCATTTT
CASSKDSYSNQPQHF
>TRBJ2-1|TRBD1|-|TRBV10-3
TGTGCCATCAGTGAGAGGGGGCTAGATTGGCAGTTCTTC
CAISERGLDWQFF
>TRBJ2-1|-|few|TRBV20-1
TGCAGTGCTAGAGATCAGGGGGGGACGGCCTACAATGAGCAGTTCTTC
CSARDQGGTAYNEQFF
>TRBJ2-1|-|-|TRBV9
TGTGCCAGCAGCGTAGTAGGGTTCAATGAGCAGTTCTTC
CASSVVGFNEQFF
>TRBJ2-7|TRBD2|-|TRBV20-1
TGCAGTGCCGCGACTAGCGGGGCATACGAGCAGTACTTC
CSAATSGAYEQYF
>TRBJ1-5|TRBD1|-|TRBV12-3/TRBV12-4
TGTGCCAGCAGTTCACCCAGGGGGCGCGAGAGCAATCAGCCCCAGCATTTT
CASSSPRGRESNQPQHF
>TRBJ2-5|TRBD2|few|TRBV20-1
TGCAGTGCCGGACTAGCGGGGGGCCGCAAACAAGAGACCCAGTACTTC
CSAGLAGGRKQETQYF
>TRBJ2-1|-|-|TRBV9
TGTGCCAGCAGCGTAGCCCCGACTACTAACAATGAGCAGTTCTTC
CASSVAPTTNNEQFF
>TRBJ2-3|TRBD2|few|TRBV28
TGTGCCAGCAGGAGACTAGCGGGGGGCCAAGCGCAGTATTTT
CASRRLAGGQAQYF
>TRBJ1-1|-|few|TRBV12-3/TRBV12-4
TGTGCCAGCAGTTCTGCCGGGGGGCGGAACACTGAAGCTTTCTTT
CASSSAGGRNTEAFF
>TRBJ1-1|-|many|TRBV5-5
TGTGCCAGCAGCTCCCTGCGGTTCCTCACTGAAGCTTTCTTT
CASSSLRFLTEAFF
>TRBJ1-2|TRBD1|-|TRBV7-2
TGTGCCAGCAGTTATCGGACAGGGGGCGCCAATGGCTACACCTTC
CASSYRTGGANGYTF